This TCR beta chain was identified during a study of post-analysis software for immune sequencing data. Carried by the TCR beta cDNA libraries were unique molecular identifiers. T cells numbering roughly 0.85 to 11 million gave rise to roughly 0.5 million cDNA molecules. In TCRdb, the PCR reads were re-called with MiXCR into one record per CDR3 protein. This sample has 150,000 to 200,000 distinct CDR3 sequences, with around 30% found just once. Study-wide results and caveats: Controls had significantly higher normalized Chao1 diversity than multiple sclerosis patients.

In its sample, this clonotype was seen a few times. What it binds is not known. The sequencing input was blood. The sequence came from a girl aged 5-17 years with multiple sclerosis.

Here the CDR3 reads CATSWRGPTDTQYF. The CDR3 region has the DNA TGTGCCACCAGTTGGAGGGGGCCCACAGATACGCAGTATTTT. V usage is TRBV24-1 and J usage is TRBJ2-3; tentative D call: TRBD1 (7 bases). Trimming removed 6 bases at V and 2 bases at J, with 11 bases between. This CDR3 contains 14 residues. The V gene's germline CDR1 is KGHDR and CDR2 SFDVKD.